This TCR beta chain was retrieved from a study of cytomegalovirus exposure and HLA in healthy donors. Background on the study: Ancestry clustering placed around four fifths of approximately 370 genotyped donors in the Caucasian-associated cluster. Study-wide results and caveats: In an earlier analysis, about 87% or about 30%: the productive usage of most TCR beta V segments. The authors enumerated roughly 180 TCR beta chains as linked to cytomegalovirus.

The PCR contained 60 Vbeta and 13 Jbeta primers. Sequenced by immunoSEQ multiplex PCR; TCRdb stores in-frame clones only, minus some. The repertoire holds tens of thousands of clones, with 60% to 80% as singletons. There are 15 residues in the CDR3. V gave up 9 bases and J gave up 3 bases; unmatched junction bases: 13. CDR1 is MNHNS, CDR2 SASEGT, per germline. As concerns this clone: Its antigen remains unknown.

The sequence derives from a man between 35 and 55 years old in good health and CMV-seronegative. The sequenced material came from PBMCs. This chain uses TRBV6-1 with TRBJ2-7; 8 bases align to TRBD1. CDR3: CASRSLTGTGYEQYF. DNA of the CDR3: TGTGCCAGTAGATCCCTTACCGGGACAGGCTACGAGCAGTACTTC.